This T cell receptor (beta chain) was obtained from a study of shared clonotypes between healthy human individuals. TCRdb keeps only in-frame clones here, not all; method: immunoSEQ multiplex PCR. The top ten clones hold about 1.4% of a sample with roughly 1 million clones, about 76% of them seen once. Investigators divided CD4+ cells into CD45RA+ naive and CD45RA-negative memory subsets. The CDR3 is 14 amino acids. Trimming left V 5 bases short and J 8 bases short, with 18 bases between. Germline CDR1 SEHNR, CDR2 FQNEAQ (reference sequence). The rearrangement joins TRBV7-9 to TRBJ1-2; D perhaps matches TRBD1 (6 bases). Specimen: memory CD4+ T cells sorted from blood. Subset reported: CD45RA-negative fraction. The origin of this receptor is a man between 18 and 29 years old in good health. The CDR3 here is CASSPPATGSGYTF. CDR3 nucleotide sequence: TGTGCCAGCAGCCCCCCCGCAACAGGGTCCGGCTACACCTTC.